This TCR beta chain is drawn from a study of beta chain features in type 1 diabetes. General study results and limits: Type 1 diabetes patients showed fewer insertions and more deletions at VDJ junctions. Naive, central memory and regulatory TCRB repertoires appeared more similar among patients than healthy donors. Researchers report that Type 1 diabetes patients had moderately but significantly shorter TCRB CDR3s across all four CD4+ subsets.

About this clone itself: Its antigen is still unknown. Other DNA sequences in the same sample also yield this CDR3.

CDR1 SGDLS and CDR2 YYNGEE come from the germline V gene. CDR3 length: 13 residues. V lost 3 bases, J lost 4 bases, and 10 bases lay in between. As every portion of the isolated RNA was reverse transcribed, the sequencing read expressed TCRB transcripts. The read count averaged roughly 4 million across naive, central memory and regulatory T cell samples. Libraries were prepared by immunoSEQ multiplex PCR; TCRdb keeps only in-frame clonotypes and omits some of them. The table includes 130,000 or so clones, 9% detected once. The rearrangement joins TRBV9 to TRBJ1-2; tentatively, D is TRBD1 (6 bases). The receptor's source is a man younger than 45 with type 1 diabetes. Sequencing was done on a sample of central memory CD4+ T cells from blood. In DNA, the CDR3 is TGTGCCAGCAGCGCCGGGACACGCTATGGCTACACCTTC. Protein: CASSAGTRYGYTF.